The rows below give T cell receptor beta chains drawn from one sample of a study of T cells generated in artificial thymic organoids. MiXCR, run by TCRdb on the 5' RACE reads, gives a single entry per CDR3 protein. Of around 9,300 distinct CDR3 sequences in the sample, around 20% are singletons; the top ten hold under 1.5%. Sequencing was performed on naive CD8+ T cells from the thymus. These receptors were taken from a human donor who gave cord blood stem cells for thymic organoid culture, a cardiac surgery patient who gave postnatal thymus, or a blood donor (not recorded which). Each CDR3 is given with its conserved first and last residue. A D gene is named only where the DNA matches it firmly. Only some rows state a clone size, as once, few, many or a class for expanded clones.

.,TRBJ2-2,.,TRBV28,TGTGCCAGCAGTTCGGGGCTAAACACCGGGGAGCTGTTTTTT,CASSSGLNTGELFF
many,TRBJ2-2,.,TRBV12-3/TRBV12-4,TGTGCCAGCAGCTGGGGACGGGAGCTGTTTTTT,CASSWGRELFF
few,TRBJ2-5,.,TRBV20-1,TGCAGTGCTCACACGCGGGGGCTCCAAGAGACCCAGTACTTC,CSAHTRGLQETQYF
few,TRBJ2-5,.,TRBV20-1,TGCAGTGCTATGTTGGCCAAAGAGACCCAGTACTTC,CSAMLAKETQYF
many,TRBJ2-3,.,TRBV12-3/TRBV12-4,TGTGCCAGCAGTCCTAACTTCGGGGATAGCACAGATACGCAGTATTTT,CASSPNFGDSTDTQYF
.,TRBJ2-2,.,TRBV4-2,TGTGCCAGCAGCCCGGGACTCCAATCTTCGATGTTTTTT,CASSPGLQSSMFF
.,TRBJ2-7,.,TRBV6-6,TGTGCCAGCAGCCTACACCTCCGGGTCTACGAGCAGTACTTC,CASSLHLRVYEQYF
few,TRBJ2-2,.,TRBV6-6,TGTGCCAGCAGTTACGACGCGAGGGAGCTGTTTTTT,CASSYDARELFF
medium-sized,TRBJ1-1,TRBD1,TRBV29-1,TGCAGCGTGTTACAGGGACAGGGGACTGAAGCTTTCTTT,CSVLQGQGTEAFF
many,TRBJ2-3,TRBD1,TRBV7-9,TGTGCCAGCAGCTTAGGCAGGGGGCGTCAGGTCCAAGATACGCAGTATTTT,CASSLGRGRQVQDTQYF
medium-sized,TRBJ2-2,.,TRBV12-3/TRBV12-4,TGTGCCAGCAACCCGGGGGGCGGGAACAGCCATTATCCGAACACCGGGGAGCTGTTTTTT,CASNPGGGNSHYPNTGELFF
few,TRBJ2-7,TRBD2,TRBV6-5,TGTGCCAGCAGTTACTCGGCGGGAGGGCTGTACGAGCAGTACTTC,CASSYSAGGLYEQYF
medium-sized,TRBJ2-1,.,TRBV20-1,TGCAGTGCTAGTAATCTCCGCGGGGCGCCCGGAGTGAGTTCCTACAATGAGCAGTTCTTC,CSASNLRGAPGVSSYNEQFF
few,TRBJ2-3,.,TRBV4-2,TGTGCCAGCAGCCAAGCTCGGGAATGGGCAGATACGCAGTATTTT,CASSQAREWADTQYF
few,TRBJ2-7,.,TRBV10-3,TGTGCCATCAGTGAGCCGACAGGGACTGGCTACGAGCAGTACTTC,CAISEPTGTGYEQYF
medium-sized,TRBJ2-5,.,TRBV11-2,TGTGCCAGCAGCTTTCTAGGCGAGACCCAGTACTTC,CASSFLGETQYF
many,TRBJ2-1,TRBD1,TRBV4-1,TGCGCCAGCAGCCATCCTGGGGGGACAGGGGTATACAATGAGCAGTTCTTC,CASSHPGGTGVYNEQFF
.,TRBJ2-7,.,TRBV19,TGTGCCAGTAGCGGGGGGCCCTACGAGCAGTACTTC,CASSGGPYEQYF
many,TRBJ2-7,TRBD1,TRBV27,TGTGCCAGCAGCCATGGACAGGGCTACGAGCAGTACTTC,CASSHGQGYEQYF
medium-sized,TRBJ2-2,TRBD1,TRBV5-1,TGCGCCAGCAGCTGGGACAGTTTCACCGGGGAGCTGTTTTTT,CASSWDSFTGELFF
medium-sized,TRBJ2-1,TRBD2,TRBV6-4,TGTGCCAGCAGTGAGAATAAATGGCTAGCGGGGGGCTCCTACAATGAGCAGTTCTTC,CASSENKWLAGGSYNEQFF
medium-sized,TRBJ1-2,.,TRBV6-1,TGTGCCAGCAGTGAAGAGGCTGTCGGTGGCTACACCTTC,CASSEEAVGGYTF
many,TRBJ1-1,.,TRBV14,TGTGCCAGCAGCCATTCTTCAGAGATCGTCGCTGAAGCTTTCTTT,CASSHSSEIVAEAFF
few,TRBJ1-5,.,TRBV15,TGTGCCACCAGCAGAGTACATGGGCAGCCCCAGCATTTT,CATSRVHGQPQHF
medium-sized,TRBJ2-5,.,TRBV3-1,TGTGCCAGCAGCCAATTACTACCCACGATCGAAGAGACCCAGTACTTC,CASSQLLPTIEETQYF
medium-sized,TRBJ2-7,.,TRBV28,TGTGCCACCAGCCTGAGGGGAGACAGGAGCTCCTACGAGCAGTACTTC,CATSLRGDRSSYEQYF
.,TRBJ2-5,.,TRBV7-6,TGTGCCAGCAGCGTAGTACTAGAAGAGACCCAGTACTTC,CASSVVLEETQYF
.,TRBJ2-1,TRBD2,TRBV29-1,TGCAGCGCCCCCTTAGCGGGAGAGTACAATGGGCAGTTCTTC,CSAPLAGEYNGQFF
many,TRBJ1-4,.,TRBV5-7,TGTGCCAGCAGCTTGGTCCCTGTGCCGGGTACAACTAATGAAAAACTGTTTTTT,CASSLVPVPGTTNEKLFF
.,TRBJ2-3,.,TRBV7-3,TGTGCCAGCAGCCCGAAACCGATCTTTCGAATAGCGGAGATGCCCCCAGATACGCAGTATTTT,CASSPKPIFRIAEMPPDTQYF
medium-sized,TRBJ2-3,.,TRBV28,TGTGCCAGCAGTTTAGAACAGAGCACAGATACGCAGTATTTT,CASSLEQSTDTQYF
few,TRBJ2-1,.,TRBV7-3,TGTGCCAGCAGCTTCGGTCAGAATGAGCAGTTCTTC,CASSFGQNEQFF
medium-sized,TRBJ1-5,.,TRBV27,TGTGCCAGCAGTTTATCAGGGGCCCGGCCCCAGCATTTT,CASSLSGARPQHF
few,TRBJ2-3,.,TRBV3-1,TGTGCCAGCAGCCAAGATCTTTCGTGTGGGAACACAGATACGCAGTATTTT,CASSQDLSCGNTDTQYF
.,TRBJ2-7,TRBD2,TRBV4-2,TGTGCCAGCAGCCAAGAGGCGGGGGTCTACGAGCAGTACTTC,CASSQEAGVYEQYF
once,TRBJ1-4,TRBD1,TRBV2,TGTGCCAGCAGGGCGACAGGGGCTGGGGAAAAACTGTTTTTT,CASRATGAGEKLFF
medium-sized,TRBJ2-7,.,TRBV6-2/TRBV6-3,TGTGCCAGCAGTTTTGGCACCTCCTACGAGCAGTACTTC,CASSFGTSYEQYF
medium-sized,TRBJ1-6,.,TRBV27,TGTGCCAGCAGTTTAACCCAATTTATGCCCCTAGGTTCACCCCTCCACTTT,CASSLTQFMPLGSPLHF
medium-sized,TRBJ2-4,.,TRBV18,TGTGCCAGCTCACCGGGGGAGGTCAAAAACATTCAGTACTTC,CASSPGEVKNIQYF
.,TRBJ2-1,.,TRBV20-1,TGCAGTGCTAGTCTGGCTACCTTAAGAGACTACAATGAGCAGTTCTTC,CSASLATLRDYNEQFF
few,TRBJ1-6,.,TRBV4-1,TGCGCCAGCAGCCAAGTCGGGGGTTCGCCCCTCCACTTT,CASSQVGGSPLHF
many,TRBJ2-4,TRBD1,TRBV28,TGTGCCAGCAGTTACGAACAGGGGTTTGGAGGAAACATTCAGTACTTC,CASSYEQGFGGNIQYF